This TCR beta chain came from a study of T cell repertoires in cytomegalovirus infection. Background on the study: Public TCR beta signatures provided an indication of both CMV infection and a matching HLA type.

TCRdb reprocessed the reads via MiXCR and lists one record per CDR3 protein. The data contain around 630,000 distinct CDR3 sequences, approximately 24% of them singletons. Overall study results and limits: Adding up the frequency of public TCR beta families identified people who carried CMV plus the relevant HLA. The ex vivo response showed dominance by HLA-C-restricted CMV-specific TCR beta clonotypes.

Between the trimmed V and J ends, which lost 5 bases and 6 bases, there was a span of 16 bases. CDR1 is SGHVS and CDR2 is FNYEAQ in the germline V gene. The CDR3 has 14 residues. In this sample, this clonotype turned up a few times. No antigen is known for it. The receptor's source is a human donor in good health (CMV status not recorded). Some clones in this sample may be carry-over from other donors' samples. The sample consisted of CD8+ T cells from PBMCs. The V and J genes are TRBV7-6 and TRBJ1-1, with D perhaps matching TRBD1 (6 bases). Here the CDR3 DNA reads TGTGCCAGCAGCCTTACAGGGAGCGGTGCTGAAGCTTTCTTT. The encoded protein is CASSLTGSGAEAFF.